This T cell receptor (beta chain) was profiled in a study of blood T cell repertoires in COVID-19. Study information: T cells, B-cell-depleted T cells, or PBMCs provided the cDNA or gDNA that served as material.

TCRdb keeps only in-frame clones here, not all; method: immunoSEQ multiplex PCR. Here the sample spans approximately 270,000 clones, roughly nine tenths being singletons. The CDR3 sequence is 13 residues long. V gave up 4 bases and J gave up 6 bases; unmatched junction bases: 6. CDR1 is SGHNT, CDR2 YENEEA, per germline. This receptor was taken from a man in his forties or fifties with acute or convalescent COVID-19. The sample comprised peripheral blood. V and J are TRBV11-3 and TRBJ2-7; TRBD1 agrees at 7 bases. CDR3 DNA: TGTGCCAGCAGCTCCCCGGACAGGCCCGAGCAGTACTTC. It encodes CASSSPDRPEQYF.